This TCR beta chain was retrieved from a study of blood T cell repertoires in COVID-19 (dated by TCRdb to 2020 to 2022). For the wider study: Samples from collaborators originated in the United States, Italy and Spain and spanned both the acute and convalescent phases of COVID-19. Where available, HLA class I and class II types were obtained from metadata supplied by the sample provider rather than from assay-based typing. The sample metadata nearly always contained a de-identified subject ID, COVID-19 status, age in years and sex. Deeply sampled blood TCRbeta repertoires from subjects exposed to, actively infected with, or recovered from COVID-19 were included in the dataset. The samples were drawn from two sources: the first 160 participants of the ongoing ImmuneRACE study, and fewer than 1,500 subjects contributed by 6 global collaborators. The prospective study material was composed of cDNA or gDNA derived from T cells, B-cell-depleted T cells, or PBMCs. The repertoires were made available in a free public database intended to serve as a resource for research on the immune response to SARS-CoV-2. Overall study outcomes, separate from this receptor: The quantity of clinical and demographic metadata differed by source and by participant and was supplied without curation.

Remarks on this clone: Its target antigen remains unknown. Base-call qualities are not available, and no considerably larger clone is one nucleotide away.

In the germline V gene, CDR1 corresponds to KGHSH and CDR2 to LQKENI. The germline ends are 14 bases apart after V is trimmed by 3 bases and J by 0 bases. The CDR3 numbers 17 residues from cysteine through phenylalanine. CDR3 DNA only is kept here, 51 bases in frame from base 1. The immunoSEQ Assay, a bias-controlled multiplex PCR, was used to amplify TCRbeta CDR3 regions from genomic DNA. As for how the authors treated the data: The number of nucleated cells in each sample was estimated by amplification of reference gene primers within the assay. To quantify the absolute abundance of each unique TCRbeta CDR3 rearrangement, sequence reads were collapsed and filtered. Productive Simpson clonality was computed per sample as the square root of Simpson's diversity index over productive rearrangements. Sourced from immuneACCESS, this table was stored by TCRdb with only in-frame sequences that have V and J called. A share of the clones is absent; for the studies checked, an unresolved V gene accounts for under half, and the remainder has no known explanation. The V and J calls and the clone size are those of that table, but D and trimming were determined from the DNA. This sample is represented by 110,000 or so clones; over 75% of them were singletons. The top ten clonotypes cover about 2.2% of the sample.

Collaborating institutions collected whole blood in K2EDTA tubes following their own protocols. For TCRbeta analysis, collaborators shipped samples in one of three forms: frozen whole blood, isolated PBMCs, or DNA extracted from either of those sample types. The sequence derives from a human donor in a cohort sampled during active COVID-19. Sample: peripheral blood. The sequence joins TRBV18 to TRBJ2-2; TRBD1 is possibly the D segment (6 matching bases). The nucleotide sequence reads TGTGCCAGCTCACCCCAGGGGACCCAGACGAACACCGGGGAGCTGTTTTTT. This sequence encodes CASSPQGTQTNTGELFF. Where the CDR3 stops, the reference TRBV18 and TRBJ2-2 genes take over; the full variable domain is NAGVMQNPRHLVRRRGQEARLRCSPMKGHSHVYWYRQLPEEGLKFMVYLQKENIIDESGMPKERFSAEFPKEGPSILRIQQVVRGDSAAYFCASSPQGTQTNTGELFFGEGSRLTVL.